The 14 T cell receptor beta chains below were found in one sample sequenced in a study of T-cell reconstitution after alpha-beta-depleted transplantation in children. The authors prepared the TCRbeta library with unique molecular identifiers. TCRdb reprocessed the PCR reads with MiXCR, giving one entry per CDR3 protein. The repertoire has about 540,000 distinct CDR3 sequences, about 17% of them found once; the top ten carry 3.3%. The material was PBMCs from the stem cell graft donor, obtained from the stem cell graft. All receptors come from a human donor who donated a stem cell graft to a child with acute lymphoblastic leukemia.

The chain combines TRBV12-3 or TRBV12-4 with TRBJ1-1; no clear D. The CDR3 is 12 amino acids. V dropped 5 bases and J dropped 10 bases, with 14 bases sitting between them. The CDR3 nucleotides read TGTGCCAGCAGTGACTGGGGATCGGGAGCTTTCTTT. Amino acid sequence: CASSDWGSGAFF.

The V gene is TRBV7-3, the J gene TRBJ2-5; 9 bases line up with TRBD2. The CDR3 length is 18 residues. Germline V gene data show CDR1 as SGHTA and CDR2 as FQGTGA. V lost 3 bases, J lost 4 bases, and 15 bases stayed unmatched. CDR3 sequence (DNA): TGTGCCAGCAGCTTGTATTTTCACGGCGGGAGGGTAGGAGAGACCCAGTACTTC. Its translation is CASSLYFHGGRVGETQYF.

This clonotype was seen only a few times. This chain connects TRBV7-8 to TRBJ1-2, with 9 bases matching TRBD1. The trim removed 5 bases at V and 0 bases at J, leaving 4 bases unmatched. The germline V gene has CDR1 SGHVS and CDR2 FQNEAQ. CDR3 length equals 15 residues. The chain's CDR3 is CASSPGQGPNYGYTF. Here the CDR3 DNA reads TGTGCCAGCAGCCCAGGACAGGGGCCTAACTATGGCTACACCTTC. Full variable domain (rest looked up from reference TRBV7-8 and TRBJ1-2): GAGVSQSPRYKVAKRGQDVALRCDPISGHVSLFWYQQALGQGPEFLTYFQNEAQLDKSGLPSDRFFAERPEGSVSTLKIQRTQQEDSAVYLCASSPGQGPNYGYTFGSGTRLTVV.

Only a few counts were recorded for this clonotype. This chain connects TRBV6-1 to TRBJ1-1; D not resolved. The V gene's germline CDR1 is MNHNS and CDR2 SASEGT. Between the trimmed V and J ends, which lost 6 bases and 4 bases, there was a span of 12 bases. This CDR3 spans 13 amino acids. CDR3 sequence: CASRQTRSTEAFF. CDR3 sequence (DNA): TGTGCCAGCAGGCAAACTCGGAGCACTGAAGCTTTCTTT.

CDR3: CASSTRTSGGLTDTQYF. CDR3 nucleotide sequence: TGTGCCAGCAGTACCCGGACTAGCGGGGGACTCACAGATACGCAGTATTTT. This sequence joins TRBV12-3 or TRBV12-4 and TRBJ2-3, with TRBD2 identical over 13 bases. The CDR3 consists of 17 residues. The V segment lost 5 bases and the J segment 2 bases; nucleotides outside the gene matches: 7.

This clonotype was counted between two and nine times. V usage is TRBV18 and J usage is TRBJ1-3; D unresolved. There are 11 residues in the CDR3. CDR1 and CDR2 (germline): KGHSH, LQKENI. Trimming removed 6 bases from V and 11 bases from J, with 11 bases in between. The CDR3 protein is CASSAGDAIYF. CDR3 bases: TGTGCCAGCTCGGCAGGTGATGCCATATATTTT.

There are a few counts of this clonotype. The rearrangement links TRBV5-1 to TRBJ2-5; D remains unclear. The germline CDR1 and CDR2 sequences are SGHRS and YFSETQ. Trimming removed 3 bases from V and 2 bases from J, with 5 bases in between. The CDR3 totals 12 residues. The CDR3 DNA reads TGCGCCAGCAGCTGGTCTCAAGAGACCCAGTACTTC. Translating gives CASSWSQETQYF.

The chain carries TRBV7-3 and TRBJ2-7, with D tentatively TRBD2 (6 bases). Germline CDR1 and CDR2: SGHTA and FQGTGA. V lost 5 bases and J lost 6, with 14 bases in between. This CDR3 is built from 13 residues. In nucleotides, the CDR3 is TGTGCCAGCAGCCACGGCGGGGCTAGCGAGCAGTACTTC. It yields the protein CASSHGGASEQYF.

This clonotype has more than one count but fewer than ten. CDR3 residues: CASSEFSGAGNEKLFF. CDR3 DNA sequence: TGTGCCAGCAGCGAATTCAGTGGGGCGGGCAATGAAAAACTGTTTTTT. The chain has TRBV9 and TRBJ1-4; TRBD1 is a possible D gene (5 bases). From germline, CDR1 is SGDLS and CDR2 YYNGEE. This CDR3 contains 16 residues. V gave up 3 bases and J gave up 5 bases, with 17 bases separating them. The full variable domain, rest sourced from reference TRBV9 and TRBJ1-4, is DSGVTQTPKHLITATGQRVTLRCSPRSGDLSVYWYQQSLDQGLQFLIQYYNGEERAKGNILERFSAQQFPDLHSELNLSSLELGDSALYFCASSEFSGAGNEKLFFGSGTQLSVL.

This clonotype was recorded a few times. This sequence joins TRBV20-1 and TRBJ2-7, with 11 bases aligning to TRBD2. Germline loops: CDR1 DFQATT, CDR2 SNEGSKA (reference sequence). The CDR3 spans 15 residues. V gave up 0 bases and J gave up 4 bases; unmatched junction bases: 5. The CDR3 bases are TGCAGTGCTAGAGATGGAGGACTAGCGGGTTACGAGCAGTACTTC. This encodes CSARDGGLAGYEQYF.

The J gene is TRBJ2-3, the V gene TRBV5-1; 8 nucleotides line up with TRBD2. The CDR3 contains 17 residues. Germline V lookup: CDR1 SGHRS, CDR2 YFSETQ. J was trimmed by 4 bases and V by 6 bases; bases with no gene match: 16. CDR3 coding DNA: TGCGCCAGCACCTTTGTTGGCCGGACTAGCCCTCCAGATACGCAGTATTTT. Protein product: CASTFVGRTSPPDTQYF.

This clonotype appeared a few times. The chain joins TRBV7-3 to TRBJ2-7; the match to TRBD1 covers 11 bases. The junction had 5 bases not matched to a gene; V was cut back by 3 bases and J by 7 bases. This CDR3 comprises 14 residues. Germline V gene lookup returns CDR1 SGHTA and CDR2 FQGTGA. The CDR3 DNA reads as TGTGCCAGCAGCTTGGGGACAGGGGGTGAGGAGCAGTACTTC. Translating it yields CASSLGTGGEEQYF.

V and J are TRBV11-2 and TRBJ2-1; no clear D. Germline V gene lookup returns CDR1 SGHAT and CDR2 FQNNGV. The CDR3 has 12 amino acids. V lost 5 bases and J 8 bases, leaving 10 bases between the germline ends. CDR3 protein: CASSHSFDEQFF. The CDR3 coding sequence is TGTGCCAGCAGCCACTCTTTCGATGAGCAGTTCTTC.

This chain joins TRBV20-1 and TRBJ2-5; 7 bases are a match to TRBD1. V gave up 2 bases and J gave up 7 bases; unmatched junction bases: 16. The CDR3 spans 16 residues. Germline CDR1 and CDR2: DFQATT and SNEGSKA (reference sequence). CDR3 nucleotides: TGCAGTGCTAGAACATGGACAGGACTTAACCTTGGGACCCAGTACTTC. This translates into CSARTWTGLNLGTQYF.